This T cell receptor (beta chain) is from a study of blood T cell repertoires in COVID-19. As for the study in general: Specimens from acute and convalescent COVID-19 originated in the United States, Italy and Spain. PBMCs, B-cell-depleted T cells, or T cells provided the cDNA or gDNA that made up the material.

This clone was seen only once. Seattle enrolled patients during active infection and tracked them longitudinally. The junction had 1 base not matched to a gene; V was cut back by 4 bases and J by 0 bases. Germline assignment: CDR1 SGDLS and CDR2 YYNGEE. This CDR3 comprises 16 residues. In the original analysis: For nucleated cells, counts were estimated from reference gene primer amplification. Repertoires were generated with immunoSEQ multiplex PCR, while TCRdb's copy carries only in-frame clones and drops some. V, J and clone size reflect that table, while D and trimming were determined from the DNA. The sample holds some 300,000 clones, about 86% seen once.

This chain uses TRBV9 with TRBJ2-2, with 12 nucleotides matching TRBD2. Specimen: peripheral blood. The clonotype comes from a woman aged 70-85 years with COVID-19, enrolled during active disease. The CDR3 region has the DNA TGTGCCAGCAGCTCTAGCGGGGGGGCGAACACCGGGGAGCTGTTTTTT. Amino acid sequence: CASSSSGGANTGELFF.